A selection of T cell receptor beta chains follows, all from one sample in a study of T cells in Graves' hyperthyroidism and ophthalmopathy. TCRdb called the multiplex PCR reads again in MiXCR, with one record for every CDR3 protein. This sample has 660,000 or so distinct CDR3 sequences, with roughly 20% found just once. The sequenced sample consisted of blood. Every receptor here comes from a man aged 25 to 40 with Graves' ophthalmopathy. CDR3s include the opening cysteine and the closing phenylalanine or tryptophan. A D gene is named only where the DNA matches it firmly. The size entry is marked missing in some rows and otherwise reads once, few, many or a size class.

DNA,CDR3,D,V,J,size
TGCGCCAGCAGCTCCGACACCGGGGGGCGTGAAAAACTGTTTTTT,CASSSDTGGREKLFF,NA,TRBV5-1,TRBJ1-4,NA
TGTGCCAGCAGTGAAGACAGGACCTTAACTGAAGCTTTCTTT,CASSEDRTLTEAFF,NA,TRBV2,TRBJ1-1,many
TGCGCCAGCAGCAGGACGGGACAGACATTAAATACGCAGTATTTT,CASSRTGQTLNTQYF,TRBD1,TRBV5-1,TRBJ2-3,many
TGTGCCAGCAGTCCCAGCACGGGGGGGGCAGGCACTGAAGCTTTCTTT,CASSPSTGGAGTEAFF,NA,TRBV27,TRBJ1-1,few
TGTGCCAGCAGCCAAGAGTCGTTTGGGACAGATGGCTACACCTTC,CASSQESFGTDGYTF,TRBD1,TRBV14,TRBJ1-2,NA
TGTGCCAGCAAAGGGACAGAGTCGAACACCGGGGAGATGTTTTTT,CASKGTESNTGEMFF,TRBD1,TRBV6-2/TRBV6-3,TRBJ2-2,NA
TGCAGTGCTAGTGGAGGGGTCGGTCAGCCCCAGCATTTT,CSASGGVGQPQHF,NA,TRBV20-1,TRBJ1-5,few
TGCGCCAGCAGCAACTTCGCGGGGGAACGCTCCTACGAGCAGTACTTC,CASSNFAGERSYEQYF,TRBD2,TRBV4-1,TRBJ2-7,NA
TGTGCCAGCAGCAGGACCCCCCGGGATCCTAGGAATGGCTACACCTTC,CASSRTPRDPRNGYTF,NA,TRBV7-9,TRBJ1-2,NA
TGCAGTGCTAGAGATTTAGGTCGGCAAGAGACCCAGTACTTC,CSARDLGRQETQYF,NA,TRBV20-1,TRBJ2-5,NA
TGTGCCACCAGTGATCCGACAGATGGCACGTACTTC,CATSDPTDGTYF,NA,TRBV24-1,TRBJ2-7,few
TGCGCCAGCAGCTTGGGAGGGGCTACTCCGGCGGATACGCAGTATTTT,CASSLGGATPADTQYF,NA,TRBV5-1,TRBJ2-3,many
TGCGCCAGCACCAGACAGGGTTCCTACGAGCAGCACTTC,CASTRQGSYEQHF,TRBD1,TRBV5-1,TRBJ2-7,NA
TGTGCCAGCAGCTTAGGGGCGGAAAGCGGGACAAGAGGGGAGCTGTTTTTT,CASSLGAESGTRGELFF,NA,TRBV7-3,TRBJ2-2,NA
TGTGCCACCAGCACAGAGTTAGGACTTTATTACGAGCAGTACTTC,CATSTELGLYYEQYF,NA,TRBV15,TRBJ2-7,NA
TGTGCCAGCAACCCGGGAGGGAGGGATACGCAGTATTTT,CASNPGGRDTQYF,TRBD2,TRBV3-1,TRBJ2-3,many
TGTGCCAGCAGTTCCGGGACGGCCGTCTATAGCAATCAGCCCCAGCATTTT,CASSSGTAVYSNQPQHF,NA,TRBV27,TRBJ1-5,once
TGTGCCAGCATGGCAGGCCCCTACGAGCAGTACTTC,CASMAGPYEQYF,NA,TRBV28,TRBJ2-7,NA
TGTGCCAGCAGCGATCGACAGGGGCGGAATGAAAAACTGTTTTTT,CASSDRQGRNEKLFF,TRBD1,TRBV7-9,TRBJ1-4,few
TGTGCCAGCAGCCAAGACCTCACAGGGGTGGACAACTATGGCTACACCTTC,CASSQDLTGVDNYGYTF,TRBD1,TRBV4-2,TRBJ1-2,NA
TGTGCCAGCAGCTCCCTATCTACCGGCACAGATACGCAGTATTTT,CASSSLSTGTDTQYF,NA,TRBV7-9,TRBJ2-3,many
TGCGCCAGCAGGGGAGGTTCCTATGGCTACACCTTC,CASRGGSYGYTF,NA,TRBV5-1,TRBJ1-2,many
TGTGCCAGCAGTCCGGACAGGGGGAACACTGAAGCTTTCTTT,CASSPDRGNTEAFF,TRBD1,TRBV18,TRBJ1-1,many
TGCAGCGTTGGGGGGTGGGAGACCCAGTACTTC,CSVGGWETQYF,NA,TRBV29-1,TRBJ2-5,NA
TGTGCCAGCAGTCCAACCCGACTAGCGGGAACTCCCAATGAGCAGTTCTTC,CASSPTRLAGTPNEQFF,TRBD2,TRBV27,TRBJ2-1,few
TGTGCCAGCAGCCCCGACATAAATAATTCACCCCTCCACTTT,CASSPDINNSPLHF,NA,TRBV6-2/TRBV6-3,TRBJ1-6,NA
TGTGCCAGCAGCTTTTCTGTCAGGACTAGCGGGAAAGGGTCCTACGAGCAGTACTTC,CASSFSVRTSGKGSYEQYF,TRBD2,TRBV7-9,TRBJ2-7,NA
TGTGCCAGCAGCTTAGGGTATTCGGCAGGGGTCATGAACACTGAAGCTTTCTTT,CASSLGYSAGVMNTEAFF,NA,TRBV11-2,TRBJ1-1,many
TGTGCCAGCACTACCCCTCCTGGAGGGGCACCCAACACTGAAGCTTTCTTT,CASTTPPGGAPNTEAFF,NA,TRBV28,TRBJ1-1,many
TGTGCCAGCAGCGGACAGGGGAGGCACACCGGGGAGCTGTTTTTT,CASSGQGRHTGELFF,TRBD1,TRBV2,TRBJ2-2,few
TGTGCCAGCAGCCTTCCGGGACAGCTGAACACTGAAGCTTTCTTT,CASSLPGQLNTEAFF,TRBD1,TRBV3-1,TRBJ1-1,many
TGTGCCAGCAGTTTCCCCGACAGGCGGCTCTATGGCTACACCTTC,CASSFPDRRLYGYTF,NA,TRBV12-3/TRBV12-4,TRBJ1-2,few